One sample yielded the 14 T cell receptor beta chains listed below, sequenced in a study of glioma-infiltrating T cells. Using RNA template, CDR3s of TCR alpha and beta were amplified with iRepertoire arm-PCR. TCRdb fed the multiplex PCR reads into MiXCR, producing one record per CDR3 protein. The sample contains 95,000 to 150,000 distinct CDR3 sequences, roughly 23% of which appear only once. Sequenced sample: glioma tissue, nonneoplastic brain tissue, or PBMCs (not recorded which). All receptors come from a human donor with low-grade glioma or glioblastoma, undergoing nonglioma brain surgery, or in good health (not recorded which).

The sample holds many counts of this clonotype. This chain links TRBV27 with TRBJ2-4, with D perhaps being TRBD1 or TRBD2 (6 bases each). The V gene's germline CDR1 is MNHEY and CDR2 SMNVEV (reference sequence). The CDR3 length is 16 residues. V gave up 5 bases and J gave up 2 bases, with 16 bases separating them. The CDR3 DNA reads as TGTGCCAGCAGTAGGCGGGAAGGGGGAACCAAAAACATTCAGTACTTC. It translates to CASSRREGGTKNIQYF.

There are a few counts of this clonotype. The V and J genes are TRBV7-9 and TRBJ2-3; D not resolved. This CDR3 contains 15 residues. Trimming removed 5 bases from V and 1 base from J, with 13 bases in between. The V gene's germline CDR1 is SEHNR and CDR2 FQNEAQ (reference sequence). The CDR3: CASSPPFRGTDTQYF. The CDR3 DNA reads TGTGCCAGCAGCCCCCCTTTTCGGGGCACAGATACGCAGTATTTT.

This clonotype was detected many times. The rearrangement joins TRBV4-1 to TRBJ2-1; TRBD2 matches at 12 bases. Unmatched junction bases numbered 8, after V lost 4 bases and J lost 1 base. CDR1 and CDR2 (germline): MGHRA, YSYEKL. CDR3 length: 18 residues. CDR3 sequence reads: CASSRPSSGRVSYNEQFF. In DNA, the CDR3 is TGCGCCAGCAGCCGTCCTTCTAGCGGGAGGGTTTCCTACAATGAGCAGTTCTTC.

Turning to this clonotype: This may stem from a read error, because a much larger clone lies one nucleotide away. The chain carries TRBV3-1 and TRBJ1-2, with D possibly matching TRBD1 (6 bases). This CDR3 has 16 amino acids. Germline CDR1 reads LGHDT; CDR2 reads YNNKEL (reference sequence). The CDR3 region is CAGSPGSVSGGSGYTF. CDR3 DNA sequence: TGTGCCGGCAGCCCCGGATCCGTTAGTGGGGGCTCTGGCTACACCTTC.

This clonotype has ten or more counts. The rearrangement uses TRBV7-9 and TRBJ1-2, with 7 bases lining up with TRBD1. This CDR3 spans 15 amino acids. Germline-derived CDR1 and CDR2 are SEHNR and FQNEAQ (reference sequence). Trimming at V came to 4 bases and at J to 4 bases, leaving 9 bases not matched to a gene. CDR3 amino acids: CASSYAGGLGYGYTF. The CDR3 nucleotides are TGTGCCAGCAGCTACGCAGGGGGTCTCGGCTATGGCTACACCTTC. Looking up the rest from reference TRBV7-9 and TRBJ1-2 gives the full variable domain: DTGVSQNPRHKITKRGQNVTFRCDPISEHNRLYWYRQTLGQGPEFLTYFQNEAQLEKSRLLSDRFSAERPKGSFSTLEIQRTEQGDSAMYLCASSYAGGLGYGYTFGSGTRLTVV.

This chain's CDR3 is CASRPKSLAGADTQYF. The CDR3 DNA is TGTGCCAGCAGACCTAAATCACTAGCGGGAGCAGATACGCAGTATTTT. The chain uses TRBV2 and TRBJ2-3, with 11 bases lining up with TRBD2. Germline V CDR1 and CDR2: SNHLY, FYNNEI. The CDR3 sequence is 16 residues long. Unmatched junction bases numbered 9, after V lost 6 bases and J lost 4 bases.

This clonotype has only a few counts. Possible read error: a much larger clone is one base away. This sequence joins TRBV6-1 and TRBJ2-7, with 7 bases aligning to TRBD1. This CDR3 is built from 13 residues. In germline, CDR1 is MNHNS, CDR2 SASEGT. The DNA of the CDR3 is TGTTCCAGCAGTGAACAGGGGAGAAACGAGCAGTACTTC. It is translated as CSSSEQGRNEQYF.

This clonotype occurred many times. The CDR3 DNA reads TGTGCCATCACCAGACAGGTTAACTATGGCTACACCTTC. Protein sequence: CAITRQVNYGYTF. The J gene is TRBJ1-2, the V gene TRBV10-3; tentatively, D is TRBD1 (6 bases). The germline V and J ends were trimmed by 7 bases and 1 base, with 10 bases remaining between them. The CDR3 is 13 residues long. Germline V gene data show CDR1 as ENHRY and CDR2 as SYGVKD.

Of note for this clonotype: This may arise from a read error, as a much more abundant clone is one base away. This chain uses TRBV10-3 with TRBJ1-2; unclear D gene. The germline gives CDR1 ENHRY, CDR2 SYGVKD. The CDR3 is 13 amino acids. CDR3 in amino acids: CAISADTNYGYNF. The CDR3 DNA is TGTGCCATCAGTGCAGACACTAACTATGGCTACAACTTC.

This clonotype was seen at least ten times. The chain joins TRBV19 to TRBJ2-1; D is ambiguous. Deletions cut 1 base from V and 7 bases from J, with 8 bases between. There are 13 residues in the CDR3. CDR1 is LNHDA, CDR2 SQIVND, per germline (reference sequence). This CDR3 is CASSIGPRNEQFF. The CDR3 DNA is TGTGCCAGTAGTATAGGGCCCAGGAATGAGCAGTTCTTC.

In this sample, this clonotype turned up once. The chain combines TRBV28 with TRBJ2-2; D is unclear. The CDR3 is 11 residues long. Trimming pared 7 bases from V and 5 bases from J, leaving 5 bases between. Germline V gene lookup returns CDR1 MDHEN and CDR2 SYDVKM. The chain's CDR3 is CASIRTGELFF. The CDR3 nucleotides read TGTGCCAGCATAAGAACCGGGGAGCTGTTTTTT.

On this clonotype itself: This may be a read error: a much more frequent sequence differs by one nucleotide. This chain links TRBV29-1 with TRBJ1-2; D unclear. Per the germline V gene, CDR1 is SQVTM and CDR2 is ANQGSEA. This CDR3 is built from 16 residues. Trimming shortened V by 0 bases and J by 6 bases, and 20 bases separated the two germline ends. This CDR3 reads CSVEDLERISGDGYTF. In DNA form, the CDR3 reads TGCAGCGTTGAAGATCTCGAACGGATTAGCGGAGATGGCTACACCTTC. The full variable domain, completed using reference TRBV29-1 and TRBJ1-2, is SAVISQKPSRDICQRGTSLTIQCQVDSQVTMMFWYRQQPGQSLTLIATANQGSEATYESGFVIDKFPISRPNLTFSTLTVSNMSPEDSSIYLCSVEDLERISGDGYTFGSGTRLTVV.

As to this clonotype: With a much larger clone just one base away, this may be a read error. This chain connects TRBV28 to TRBJ2-1; 7 bases map to TRBD2. Germline V lookup: CDR1 MDHEN, CDR2 SYDVKM. This CDR3 comprises 18 residues. The chain's CDR3 is CASSLYFMREYGNNDQFF. CDR3 DNA: TGTGCCAGCAGTTTATATTTTATGCGGGAGTATGGAAACAATGATCAGTTCTTC. Full variable domain (rest looked up from reference TRBV28 and TRBJ2-1): DVKVTQSSRYLVKRTGEKVFLECVQDMDHENMFWYRQDPGLGLRLIYFSYDVKMKEKGDIPEGYSVSREKKERFSLILESASTNQTSMYLCASSLYFMREYGNNDQFFGPGTRLTVL.

The sample holds a few counts of this clonotype. The V call is TRBV9, the J call TRBJ2-7; the match to TRBD1 covers 7 bases. In germline, CDR1 is SGDLS, CDR2 YYNGEE. Losses at the gene ends were 4 bases for V and 5 bases for J; bases not matched to a gene: 15. The length of the CDR3 is 16 residues. The CDR3 DNA is TGTGCCAGCAGCAGACAGGGAGAGGGGAAGGTCCACGAGCAGTACTTC. Protein sequence: CASSRQGEGKVHEQYF.